This T cell receptor beta chain is drawn from a study of PD-1 blockade in classical Hodgkin lymphoma. Germline V gene lookup returns CDR1 SQVTM and CDR2 ANQGSEA. V trimming: 4 bases; J trimming: 14 bases; junction bases outside the gene matches: 8. CDR3 length: 11 residues. Points from the study as a whole: Any patient who commenced nivolumab under 1 year after ASCT was excluded. Newly diagnosed and completely responding patients shared comparable baseline diversity.

Each of the patients experienced relapse following autologous stem cell transplantation, and their brentuximab vedotin exposure differed. This clone turned up a few times. The antigen remains unidentified. Sequencing was performed with immunoSEQ multiplex PCR; in TCRdb, only in-frame clones are kept and a portion is missing. The data contain 20,000 to 30,000 clones, 69% of them singletons. J is TRBJ2-4 and V is TRBV29-1; 7 bases agree with TRBD2. This receptor was identified in a human donor with classical Hodgkin lymphoma. The material was peripheral blood mononuclear cells (PBMCs), obtained at baseline. CDR3 nucleotides: TGCAGCGTTGTTCATAAGGGGAGGGAGTACTTC. The encoded protein is CSVVHKGREYF.